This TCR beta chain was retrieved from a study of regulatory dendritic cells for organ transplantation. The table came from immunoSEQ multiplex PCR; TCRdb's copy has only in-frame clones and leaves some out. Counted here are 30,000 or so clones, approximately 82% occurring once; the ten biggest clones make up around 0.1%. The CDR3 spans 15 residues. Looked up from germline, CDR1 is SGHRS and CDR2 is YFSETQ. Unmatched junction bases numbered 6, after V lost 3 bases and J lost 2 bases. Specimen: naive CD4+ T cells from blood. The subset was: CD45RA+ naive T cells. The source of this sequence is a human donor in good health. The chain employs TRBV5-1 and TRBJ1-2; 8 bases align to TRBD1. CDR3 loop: CASSWGTGQNYGYTF. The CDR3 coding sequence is TGCGCCAGCAGCTGGGGGACAGGACAAAACTATGGCTACACCTTC. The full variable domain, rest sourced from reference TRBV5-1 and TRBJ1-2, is KAGVTQTPRYLIKTRGQQVTLSCSPISGHRSVSWYQQTPGQGLQFLFEYFSETQRNKGNFPGRFSGRQFSNSRSEMNVSTLELGDSALYLCASSWGTGQNYGYTFGSGTRLTVV.